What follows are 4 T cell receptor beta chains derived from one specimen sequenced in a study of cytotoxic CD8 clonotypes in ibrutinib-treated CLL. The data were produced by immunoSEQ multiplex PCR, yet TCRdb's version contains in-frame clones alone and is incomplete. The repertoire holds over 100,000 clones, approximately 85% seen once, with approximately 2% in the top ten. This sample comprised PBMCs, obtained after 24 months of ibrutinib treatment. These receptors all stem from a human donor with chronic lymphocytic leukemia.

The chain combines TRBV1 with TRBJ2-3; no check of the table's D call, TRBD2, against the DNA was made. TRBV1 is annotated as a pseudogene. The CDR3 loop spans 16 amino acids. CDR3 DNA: TGCACCAGCAGCCAAGCTAGCCGGGATGGCACAGATACGCAGTATTTT. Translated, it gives CTSSQASRDGTDTQYF.

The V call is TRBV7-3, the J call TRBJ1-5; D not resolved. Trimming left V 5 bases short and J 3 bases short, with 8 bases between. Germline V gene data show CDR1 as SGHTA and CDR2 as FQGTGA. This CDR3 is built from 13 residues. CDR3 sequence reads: CASSRSVNQPQHF. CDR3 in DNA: TGTGCCAGCAGCCGCTCTGTCAATCAGCCCCAGCATTTT.

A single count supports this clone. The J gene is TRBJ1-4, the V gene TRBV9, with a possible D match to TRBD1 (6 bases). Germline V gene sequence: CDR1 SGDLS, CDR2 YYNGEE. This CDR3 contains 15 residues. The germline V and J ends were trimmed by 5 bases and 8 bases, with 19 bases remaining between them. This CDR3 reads CASSGWDTSGEKLFF. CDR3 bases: TGTGCCAGCAGTGGCTGGGACACCTCGGGGGAAAAACTGTTTTTT. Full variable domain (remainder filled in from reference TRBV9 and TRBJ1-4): DSGVTQTPKHLITATGQRVTLRCSPRSGDLSVYWYQQSLDQGLQFLIQYYNGEERAKGNILERFSAQQFPDLHSELNLSSLELGDSALYFCASSGWDTSGEKLFFGSGTQLSVL.

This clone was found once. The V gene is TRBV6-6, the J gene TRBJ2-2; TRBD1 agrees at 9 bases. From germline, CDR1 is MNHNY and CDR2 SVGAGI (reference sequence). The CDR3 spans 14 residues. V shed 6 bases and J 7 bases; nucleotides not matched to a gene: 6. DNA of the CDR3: TGTGCCAGCAGCGGACAGGGGTGGGACGGGGAGCTGTTTTTT. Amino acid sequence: CASSGQGWDGELFF.